The 22 T cell receptor beta chains listed next were all sequenced from one sample in a study of vaccination and CD4 T cells after COVID-19. As to treatment: approximately nine-day PBMC culture with coronavirus spike peptide pools or control peptides (ViraFEST assay). The Oncomine TCR Beta short-read assay was what sequenced the DNA obtained from cultured CD4+ T cells. TCRdb processed the PCR reads anew with MiXCR; each CDR3 protein has one entry. The sample carries some 9,800 distinct CDR3 sequences, approximately 64% recorded once. These receptors' targets are unknown. Sequencing was carried out using CD4+ T cells from blood, cultured in vitro. Receptor source: a human donor who had recovered from COVID-19.

This clonotype was counted a single time. This chain uses TRBV18 with TRBJ1-4; tentatively, D is TRBD1 (5 bases). Germline V CDR1 and CDR2: KGHSH, LQKENI. This CDR3 is built from 15 residues. V was trimmed by 3 bases and J by 8 bases, leaving 16 bases between them. CDR3 region: CASSPIGRGGEKLFF. CDR3 nucleotide sequence: TGTGCCAGCTCACCCATTGGAAGGGGCGGAGAAAAACTGTTTTTT.

This clonotype was seen more than once but under ten times. The chain combines TRBV7-6 with TRBJ1-1; 9 bases map to TRBD1. The J segment lost 5 bases and the V segment lost 3 bases, leaving 1 base of the junction unmatched. This CDR3 is built from 13 residues. Germline CDR1 SGHVS, CDR2 FNYEAQ. The CDR3 region is CASSLGQGTEAFF. In DNA form, the CDR3 reads TGTGCCAGCAGCTTGGGACAGGGTACTGAAGCTTTCTTT.

The chain uses TRBV4-3 and TRBJ1-2; the D is unclear. Trimming removed 0 bases at V and 0 bases at J, with 8 bases between. The germline gives CDR1 LGHNA, CDR2 YSLEER. The CDR3 spans 15 residues. The chain's CDR3 is CASSQDPNPNYGYTF. DNA of the CDR3: TGCGCCAGCAGCCAAGATCCGAACCCTAACTATGGCTACACCTTC.

The chain couples TRBV20-1 to TRBJ1-1; D remains ambiguous. V lost 3 bases, J lost 3 bases, and 17 bases lay in between. CDR3 length equals 15 residues. CDR1 and CDR2 from the germline V gene are DFQATT and SNEGSKA (reference sequence). CDR3 protein: CSASRIDLGHTEAFF. In DNA form, the CDR3 reads TGCAGTGCTAGCCGAATAGACCTCGGGCACACTGAAGCTTTCTTT.

The CDR3 region has the DNA TGTGCCAGCAGGGGGAGTGGACTCGTCACAGATACGCAGTATTTT. This gives the protein CASRGSGLVTDTQYF. The chain employs TRBV7-2 and TRBJ2-3; weak D call: TRBD2 (5 bases). This CDR3 comprises 15 residues. The V gene's germline CDR1 is SGHTA and CDR2 FQGNSA. V was clipped by 6 bases and J by 2 bases, with 15 bases between them.

The rearrangement links TRBV15 to TRBJ2-3; 7 bases map to TRBD2. Trimming removed 3 bases from V and 2 bases from J; junction bases left unmatched: 5. This CDR3 is built from 15 residues. Germline V gene data show CDR1 as LNHNV and CDR2 as YYDKDF (reference sequence). Here the CDR3 reads CATSSGLGITDTQYF. The DNA of the CDR3 is TGTGCCACCAGCAGTGGACTAGGGATCACAGATACGCAGTATTTT.

J is TRBJ1-2 and V is TRBV6-1, with TRBD1 matching over 10 bases. The CDR3 totals 15 residues. The V gene's germline CDR1 is MNHNS and CDR2 SASEGT. Unmatched junction bases numbered 14, after V lost 6 bases and J lost 10 bases. The CDR3 sequence: CASSRTGGSLGDYTF. The CDR3 region has the DNA TGTGCCAGCAGCCGGACAGGGGGTTCCCTAGGGGACTACACCTTC.

J is TRBJ2-5 and V is TRBV11-2; possibly TRBD2 for D (6 bases). Germline V CDR1 and CDR2: SGHAT, FQNNGV. V lost 5 bases and J 3 bases, leaving 10 bases between the germline ends. The CDR3 runs to 13 residues. The CDR3 reads CASSPGEKETQYF. Here the CDR3 DNA reads TGTGCCAGCAGCCCGGGAGAGAAAGAGACCCAGTACTTC.

J is TRBJ2-3 and V is TRBV6-1; 7 bases match TRBD1. Germline CDR1 and CDR2: MNHNS and SASEGT. The CDR3 consists of 17 residues. V shed 3 bases and J 5 bases; nucleotides not matched to a gene: 14. In nucleotides, the CDR3 is TGTGCCAGCAGTGAGCTACAGGGGCCCCAAGGGATAGATACGCAGTATTTT. It yields the protein CASSELQGPQGIDTQYF.

The chain couples TRBV7-9 to TRBJ1-1, with a weak D call TRBD1 (6 bases). V was shortened by 1 base and J by 4 bases, with 7 bases between the two germline ends. The CDR3 is made up of 13 amino acids. The V gene's germline CDR1 is SEHNR and CDR2 FQNEAQ (reference sequence). CDR3 protein: CASSLGGGTEAFF. In nucleotides, the CDR3 is TGTGCCAGCAGCTTAGGAGGGGGCACTGAAGCTTTCTTT. The full variable domain, in which reference TRBV7-9 and TRBJ1-1 provide the parts outside the CDR3, is DTGVSQNPRHKITKRGQNVTFRCDPISEHNRLYWYRQTLGQGPEFLTYFQNEAQLEKSRLLSDRFSAERPKGSFSTLEIQRTEQGDSAMYLCASSLGGGTEAFFGQGTRLTVV.

CDR3 in DNA: TGTGCTAGTGGTTTGGTACATGGACAGGGGGTAGATGAGGGTGGCTACACCTTC. This gives the protein CASGLVHGQGVDEGGYTF. V usage is TRBV12-5 and J usage is TRBJ1-2, with 10 bases lining up with TRBD1. The V segment lost 0 bases and the J segment 7 bases; nucleotides outside the gene matches: 14. Germline loops: CDR1 LGHNT, CDR2 FRNRAP. This CDR3 contains 18 residues.

This rearrangement joins TRBV11-3 to TRBJ2-3, with D uncertain. The germline gives CDR1 SGHNT, CDR2 YENEEA. Trimming removed 4 bases at V and 10 bases at J, with 15 bases between. This CDR3 contains 13 residues. Here the CDR3 reads CASSSDWDPPQYF. The CDR3 nucleotides read TGTGCCAGCAGCTCCGACTGGGATCCCCCGCAGTATTTT.

The V and J genes are TRBV20-1 and TRBJ2-3; 9 nucleotides line up with TRBD2. CDR3 length: 15 residues. Trimming cost V 6 bases and J 0 bases; bases outside gene matches: 7. Per the germline V gene, CDR1 is DFQATT and CDR2 is SNEGSKA (reference sequence). The CDR3: CSAEGGGGSTDTQYF. Written as DNA, the CDR3 is TGCAGTGCCGAGGGCGGGGGGGGTAGCACAGATACGCAGTATTTT.

The rearrangement uses TRBV12-3 or TRBV12-4 and TRBJ1-5; the D is unclear. The ends were cut back, 4 bases at V and 4 bases at J, with 11 bases in the middle. The CDR3 has 14 residues. The CDR3 spells CASSSRPENQPQHF. Written as DNA, the CDR3 is TGTGCCAGCAGTTCAAGACCGGAGAATCAGCCCCAGCATTTT.

The chain has TRBV30 and TRBJ2-7; the D is unclear. This CDR3 has 13 amino acids. V was pared by 2 bases and J by 5 bases, with 13 bases between. Germline values: CDR1 GTSNPN, CDR2 SVGIG (reference sequence). CDR3 amino acids: CAWSPRVLHEQYF. CDR3 nucleotide sequence: TGTGCCTGGAGTCCCCGGGTCCTCCACGAGCAGTACTTC.

In regard to this clonotype: This may be a read error: a much more frequent sequence differs by one nucleotide. The chain combines TRBV27 with TRBJ1-2, with 12 bases aligning to TRBD1. The germline gives CDR1 MNHEY, CDR2 SMNVEV (reference sequence). The CDR3 totals 15 residues. J gave up 7 bases and V 5 bases, and 8 bases lay outside the gene matches. In DNA, the CDR3 is TGTGCCAGCAGTCTCCGGGACAGGGGGCGAAGTGGCTACACCTTC. Residues: CASSLRDRGRSGYTF.

This chain connects TRBV12-3 or TRBV12-4 to TRBJ1-1; D is undetermined. The CDR3 sequence is 12 residues long. V was pared by 5 bases and J by 5 bases, with 9 bases between. CDR3 sequence (DNA): TGTGCCAGCAGTCCCAGACGGACTGAAGCTTTCTTT. Translating gives CASSPRRTEAFF.

The chain carries TRBV11-3 and TRBJ2-5; TRBD1 matches 10 bases. This CDR3 comprises 17 residues. With 3 bases clipped from V and 5 bases from J, the junction kept 12 bases outside the gene matches. Germline V gives CDR1 SGHNT, CDR2 YENEEA. The CDR3 loop is CASSFYTGTGVGETQYF. Written as DNA, the CDR3 is TGTGCCAGCAGCTTTTATACCGGGACAGGGGTCGGGGAGACCCAGTACTTC.

This clonotype was observed a single time. This chain joins TRBV11-3 and TRBJ2-7; 11 positions match TRBD1. The germline CDR1 and CDR2 sequences are SGHNT and YENEEA. The ends lost 3 bases at V and 5 bases at J; junction bases unmatched: 6. The CDR3 runs to 15 residues. The CDR3 loop reads CASSFRGQGVNEQYF. In nucleotides, the CDR3 is TGTGCCAGCAGCTTCCGGGGACAGGGGGTGAACGAGCAGTACTTC.

The chain carries TRBV15 and TRBJ1-3; no clear D gene. CDR1 and CDR2 from the germline V gene are LNHNV and YYDKDF (reference sequence). The CDR3 is 15 residues long. Trimming took 6 bases from V and 0 from J, leaving 12 bases between them. CDR3 region: CATRPAGSSGNTIYF. DNA for the CDR3: TGTGCCACCAGACCCGCGGGCAGCTCTGGAAACACCATATATTTT.

The V call is TRBV10-3, the J call TRBJ2-3, with TRBD2 matching over 8 bases. CDR3 length: 16 residues. The germline CDR1 and CDR2 sequences are ENHRY and SYGVKD. The V segment lost 4 bases and the J segment 2 bases; nucleotides outside the gene matches: 8. The chain's CDR3 is CAISAGAGDLTDTQYF. CDR3 sequence (DNA): TGTGCCATCAGTGCGGGAGCGGGGGACCTCACAGATACGCAGTATTTT.

V gene TRBV7-3 combines with J gene TRBJ2-3, with D perhaps matching TRBD1 or TRBD2 (5 bases each). The ends were cut back, 3 bases at V and 2 bases at J, with 9 bases in the middle. The CDR3 extends over 14 amino acids. The germline CDR1 and CDR2 sequences are SGHTA and FQGTGA. This CDR3 is CASSFRGPTDTQYF. CDR3 nucleotide sequence: TGTGCCAGCAGCTTCCGGGGCCCCACAGATACGCAGTATTTT.